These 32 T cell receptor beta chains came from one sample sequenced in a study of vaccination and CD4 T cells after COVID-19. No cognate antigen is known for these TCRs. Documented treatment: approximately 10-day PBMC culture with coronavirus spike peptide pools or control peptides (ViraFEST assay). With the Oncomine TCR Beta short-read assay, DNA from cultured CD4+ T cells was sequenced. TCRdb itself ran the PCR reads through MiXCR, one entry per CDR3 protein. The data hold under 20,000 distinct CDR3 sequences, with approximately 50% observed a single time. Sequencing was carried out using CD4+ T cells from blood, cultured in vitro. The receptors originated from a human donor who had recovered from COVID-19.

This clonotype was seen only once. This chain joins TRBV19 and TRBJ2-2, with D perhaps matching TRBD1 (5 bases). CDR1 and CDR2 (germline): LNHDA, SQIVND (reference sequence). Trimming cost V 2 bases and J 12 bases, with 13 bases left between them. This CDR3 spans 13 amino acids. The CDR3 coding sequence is TGTGCCAGTAGTATAAGGGGCCGCGGAAAGCTGTTTTTT. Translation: CASSIRGRGKLFF.

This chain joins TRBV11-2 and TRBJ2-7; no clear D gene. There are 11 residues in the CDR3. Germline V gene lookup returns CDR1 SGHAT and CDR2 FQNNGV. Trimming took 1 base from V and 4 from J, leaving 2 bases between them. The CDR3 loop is CASSLAYEQYF. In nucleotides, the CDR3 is TGTGCCAGCAGCTTAGCGTACGAGCAGTACTTC.

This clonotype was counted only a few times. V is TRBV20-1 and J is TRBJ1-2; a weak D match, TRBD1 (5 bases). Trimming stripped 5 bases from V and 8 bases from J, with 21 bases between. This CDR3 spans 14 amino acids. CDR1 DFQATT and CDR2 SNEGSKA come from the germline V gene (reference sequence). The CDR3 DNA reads TGCAGTGCTCAGAGTTCCGGGACTGGGGCAGGCTACACCTTC. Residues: CSAQSSGTGAGYTF.

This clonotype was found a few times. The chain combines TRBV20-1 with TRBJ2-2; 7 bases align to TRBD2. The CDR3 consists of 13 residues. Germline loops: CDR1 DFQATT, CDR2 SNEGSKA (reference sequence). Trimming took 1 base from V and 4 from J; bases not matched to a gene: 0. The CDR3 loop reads CSARGLATGELFF. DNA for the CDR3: TGCAGTGCTAGAGGACTAGCCACCGGGGAGCTGTTTTTT.

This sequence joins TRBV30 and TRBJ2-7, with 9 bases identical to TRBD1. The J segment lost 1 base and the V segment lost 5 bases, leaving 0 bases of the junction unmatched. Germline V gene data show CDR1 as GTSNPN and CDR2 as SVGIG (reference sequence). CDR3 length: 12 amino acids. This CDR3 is CAWGTGSYEQYF. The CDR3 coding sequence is TGTGCCTGGGGGACAGGGTCCTACGAGCAGTACTTC. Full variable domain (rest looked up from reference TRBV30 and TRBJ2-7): SQTIHQWPATLVQPVGSPLSLECTVEGTSNPNLYWYRQAAGRGLQLLFYSVGIGQISSEVPQNLSASRPQDRQFILSSKKLLLSDSGFYLCAWGTGSYEQYFGPGTRLTVT.

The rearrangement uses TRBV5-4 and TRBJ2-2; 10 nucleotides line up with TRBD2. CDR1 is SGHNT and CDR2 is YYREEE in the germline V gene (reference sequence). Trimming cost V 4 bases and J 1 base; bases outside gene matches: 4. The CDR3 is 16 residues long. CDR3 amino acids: CASSRVAGGNTGELFF. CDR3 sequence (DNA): TGTGCCAGCAGCAGAGTAGCGGGGGGGAACACCGGGGAGCTGTTTTTT.

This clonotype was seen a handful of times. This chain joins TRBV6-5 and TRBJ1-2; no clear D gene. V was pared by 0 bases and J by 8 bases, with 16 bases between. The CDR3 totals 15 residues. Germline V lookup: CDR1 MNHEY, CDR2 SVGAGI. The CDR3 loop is CASSYSVRAGGGYTF. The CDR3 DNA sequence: TGTGCCAGCAGTTACTCGGTACGCGCAGGCGGCGGCTACACCTTC.

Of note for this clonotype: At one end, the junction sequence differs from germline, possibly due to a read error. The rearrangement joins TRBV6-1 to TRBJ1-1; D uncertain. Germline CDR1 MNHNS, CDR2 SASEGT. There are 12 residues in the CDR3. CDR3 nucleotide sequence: TGTGCCGGCAGTACGCCGACATCCGAAGCTTTCTTT. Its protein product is CAGSTPTSEAFF.

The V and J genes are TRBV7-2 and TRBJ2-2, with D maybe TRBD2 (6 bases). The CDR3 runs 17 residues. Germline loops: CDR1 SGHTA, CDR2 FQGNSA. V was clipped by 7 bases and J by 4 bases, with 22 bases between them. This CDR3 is CASTSTILRGGTGELFF. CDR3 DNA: TGTGCCAGCACCTCCACTATCCTTCGGGGAGGCACCGGGGAGCTGTTTTTT. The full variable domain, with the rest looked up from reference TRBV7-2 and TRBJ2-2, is GAGVSQSPSNKVTEKGKDVELRCDPISGHTALYWYRQSLGQGLEFLIYFQGNSAPDKSGLPSDRFSAERTGGSVSTLTIQRTQQEDSAVYLCASTSTILRGGTGELFFGEGSRLTVL.

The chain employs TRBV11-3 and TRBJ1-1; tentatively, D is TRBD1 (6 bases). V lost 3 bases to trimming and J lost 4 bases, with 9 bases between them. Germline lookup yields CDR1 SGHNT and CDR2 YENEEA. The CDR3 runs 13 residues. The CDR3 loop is CASSFRGGTEAFF. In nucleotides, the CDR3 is TGTGCCAGCAGCTTCAGGGGTGGCACTGAAGCTTTCTTT.

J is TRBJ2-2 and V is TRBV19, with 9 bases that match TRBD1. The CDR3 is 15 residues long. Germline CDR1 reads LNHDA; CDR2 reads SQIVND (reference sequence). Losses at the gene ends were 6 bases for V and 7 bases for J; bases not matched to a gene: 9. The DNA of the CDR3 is TGTGCCAGTAGCAGTCCCGGGACAGGGATCGGGGAGCTGTTTTTT. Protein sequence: CASSSPGTGIGELFF.

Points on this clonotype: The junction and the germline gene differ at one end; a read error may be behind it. The CDR3 DNA follows: TGTGCTAGCAGCTTAGAGGGGGCAGGAGAGACCCAGTACTTC. It yields the protein CASSLEGAGETQYF. The gene calls are TRBV7-7 and TRBJ2-5, with 7 bases fitting TRBD1. The germline V gene has CDR1 SSHAT and CDR2 FNYEAQ (reference sequence). CDR3 length: 14 amino acids. The entire variable domain, with the rest obtained from reference TRBV7-7 and TRBJ2-5, is as follows: GAGVSQSPRYKVTKRGQDVTLRCDPISSHATLYWYQQALGQGPEFLTYFNYEAQPDKSGLPSDRFSAERPEGSISTLTIQRTEQRDSAMYRCASSLEGAGETQYFGPGTRLLVL.

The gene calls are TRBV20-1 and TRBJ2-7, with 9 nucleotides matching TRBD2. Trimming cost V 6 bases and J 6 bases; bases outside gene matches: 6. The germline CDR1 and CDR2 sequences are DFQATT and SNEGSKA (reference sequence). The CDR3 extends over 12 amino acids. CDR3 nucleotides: TGCAGTGCGGCGGGGGGGGGGCCCGAGCAGTACTTC. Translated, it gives CSAAGGGPEQYF.

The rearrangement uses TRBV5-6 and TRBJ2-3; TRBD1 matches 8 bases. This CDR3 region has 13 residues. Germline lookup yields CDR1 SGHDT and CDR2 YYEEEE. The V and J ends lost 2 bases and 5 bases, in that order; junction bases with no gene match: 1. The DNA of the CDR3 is TGTGCCAGCAGCTTACAGGGGGGAGATACGCAGTATTTT. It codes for CASSLQGGDTQYF.

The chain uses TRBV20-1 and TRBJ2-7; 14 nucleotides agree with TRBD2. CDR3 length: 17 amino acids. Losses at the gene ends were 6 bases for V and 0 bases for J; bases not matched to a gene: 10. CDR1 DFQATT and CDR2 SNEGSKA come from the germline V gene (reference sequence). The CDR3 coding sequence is TGCAGTGCAACTGGGACTAGCGGGAGCCTCCTCTCCTACGAGCAGTACTTC. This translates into CSATGTSGSLLSYEQYF.

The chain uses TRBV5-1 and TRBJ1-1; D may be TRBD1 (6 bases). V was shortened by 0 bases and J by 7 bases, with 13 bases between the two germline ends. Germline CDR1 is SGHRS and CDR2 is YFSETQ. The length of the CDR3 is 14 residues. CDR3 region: CASSLDRGGGEAFF. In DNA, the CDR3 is TGCGCCAGCAGCTTGGACCGGGGGGGCGGTGAAGCTTTCTTT. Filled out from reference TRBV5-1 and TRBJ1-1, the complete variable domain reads KAGVTQTPRYLIKTRGQQVTLSCSPISGHRSVSWYQQTPGQGLQFLFEYFSETQRNKGNFPGRFSGRQFSNSRSEMNVSTLELGDSALYLCASSLDRGGGEAFFGQGTRLTVV.

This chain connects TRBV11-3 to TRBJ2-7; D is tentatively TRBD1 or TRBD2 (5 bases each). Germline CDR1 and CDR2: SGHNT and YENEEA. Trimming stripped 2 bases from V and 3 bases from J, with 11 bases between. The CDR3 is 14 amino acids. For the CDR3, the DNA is TGTGCCAGCAGCTTATTCAGGGACGGCTACGAGCAGTACTTC. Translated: CASSLFRDGYEQYF.

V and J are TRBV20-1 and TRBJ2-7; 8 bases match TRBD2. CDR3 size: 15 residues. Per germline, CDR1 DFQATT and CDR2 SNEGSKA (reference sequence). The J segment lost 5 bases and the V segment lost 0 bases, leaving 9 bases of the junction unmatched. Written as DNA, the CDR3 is TGCAGTGCTAGAGATGGGCGCGGGAGGTTTCACGAGCAGTACTTC. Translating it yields CSARDGRGRFHEQYF.

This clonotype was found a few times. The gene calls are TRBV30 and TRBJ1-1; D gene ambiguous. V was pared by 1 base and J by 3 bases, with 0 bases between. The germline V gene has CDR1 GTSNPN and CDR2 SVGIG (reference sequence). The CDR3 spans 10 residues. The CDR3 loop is CAWSDTEAFF. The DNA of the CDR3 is TGTGCCTGGAGTGACACTGAAGCTTTCTTT.

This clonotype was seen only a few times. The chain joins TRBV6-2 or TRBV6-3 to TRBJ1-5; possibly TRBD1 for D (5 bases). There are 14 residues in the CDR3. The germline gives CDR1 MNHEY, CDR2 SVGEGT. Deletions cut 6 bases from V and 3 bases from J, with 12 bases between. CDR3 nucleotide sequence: TGTGCCAGCAGGGAGTCGGGGCCCAATCAGCCCCAGCATTTT. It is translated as CASRESGPNQPQHF.

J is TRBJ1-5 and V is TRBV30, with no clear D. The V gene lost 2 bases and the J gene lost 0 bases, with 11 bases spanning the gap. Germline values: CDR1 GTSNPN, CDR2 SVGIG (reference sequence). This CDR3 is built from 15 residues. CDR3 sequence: CAWSSDGSSNQPQHF. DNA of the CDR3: TGTGCCTGGAGTAGCGATGGGAGTAGCAATCAGCCCCAGCATTTT.

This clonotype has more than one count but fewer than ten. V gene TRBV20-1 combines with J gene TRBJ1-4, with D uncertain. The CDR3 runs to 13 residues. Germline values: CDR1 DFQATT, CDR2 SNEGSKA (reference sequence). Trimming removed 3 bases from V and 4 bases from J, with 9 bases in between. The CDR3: CSASSGFNEKLFF. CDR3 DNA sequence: TGCAGTGCTAGTTCTGGGTTTAATGAAAAACTGTTTTTT.

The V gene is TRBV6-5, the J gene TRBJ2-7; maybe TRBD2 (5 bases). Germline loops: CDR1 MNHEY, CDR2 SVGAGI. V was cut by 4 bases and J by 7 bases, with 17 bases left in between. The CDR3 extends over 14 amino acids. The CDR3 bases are TGTGCCAGCAGTTCCCTGGCCGGGGAAGGGGAGCAGTACTTC. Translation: CASSSLAGEGEQYF.

CDR3 DNA: TGTGCCAGCAGCTTATTCGGTGGGGATGGCTACACCTTC. Translation: CASSLFGGDGYTF. The chain links TRBV7-2 to TRBJ1-2; D is undetermined. V lost 2 bases, J lost 6 bases, and 10 bases lay in between. Germline assignment: CDR1 SGHTA and CDR2 FQGNSA. There are 13 residues in the CDR3.

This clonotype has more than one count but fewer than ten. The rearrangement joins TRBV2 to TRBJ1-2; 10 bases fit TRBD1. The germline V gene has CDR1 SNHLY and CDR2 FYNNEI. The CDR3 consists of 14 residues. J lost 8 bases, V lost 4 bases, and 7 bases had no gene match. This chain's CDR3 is CASSVGQGLGGYTF. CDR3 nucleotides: TGTGCCAGCAGTGTGGGACAGGGGCTCGGGGGCTACACCTTC.

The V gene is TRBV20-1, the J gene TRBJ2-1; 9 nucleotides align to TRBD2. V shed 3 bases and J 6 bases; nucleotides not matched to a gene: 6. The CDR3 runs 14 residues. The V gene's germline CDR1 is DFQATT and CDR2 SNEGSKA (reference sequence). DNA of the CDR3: TGCAGTGCTAGCTCGTCTAGCGGGACCAATGAGCAGTTCTTC. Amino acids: CSASSSSGTNEQFF.

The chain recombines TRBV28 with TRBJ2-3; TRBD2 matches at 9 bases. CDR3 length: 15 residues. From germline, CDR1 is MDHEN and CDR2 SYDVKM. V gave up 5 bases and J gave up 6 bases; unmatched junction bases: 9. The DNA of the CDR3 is TGTGCCAGCAGTGGTGCTAGCGGGACGGGGGATACGCAGTATTTT. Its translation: CASSGASGTGDTQYF.

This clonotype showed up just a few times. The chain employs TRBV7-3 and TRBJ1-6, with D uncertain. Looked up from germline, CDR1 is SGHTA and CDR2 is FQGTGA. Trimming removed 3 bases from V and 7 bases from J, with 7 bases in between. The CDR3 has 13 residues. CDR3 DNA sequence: TGTGCCAGCAGCTTTACCGGGAATTCACCCCTCCACTTT. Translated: CASSFTGNSPLHF.

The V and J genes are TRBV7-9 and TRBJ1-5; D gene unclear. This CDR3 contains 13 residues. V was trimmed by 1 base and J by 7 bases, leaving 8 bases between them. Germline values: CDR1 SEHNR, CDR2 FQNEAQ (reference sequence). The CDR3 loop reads CASSLGVRQPQHF. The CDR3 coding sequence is TGTGCCAGCAGCTTAGGGGTGAGGCAGCCCCAGCATTTT.

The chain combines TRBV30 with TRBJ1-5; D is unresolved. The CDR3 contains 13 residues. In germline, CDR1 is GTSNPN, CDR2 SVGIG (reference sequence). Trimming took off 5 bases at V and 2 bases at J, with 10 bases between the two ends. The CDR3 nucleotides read TGTGCCTGGGGGAGGGAAGGCAATCAGCCCCAGCATTTT. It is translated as CAWGREGNQPQHF.

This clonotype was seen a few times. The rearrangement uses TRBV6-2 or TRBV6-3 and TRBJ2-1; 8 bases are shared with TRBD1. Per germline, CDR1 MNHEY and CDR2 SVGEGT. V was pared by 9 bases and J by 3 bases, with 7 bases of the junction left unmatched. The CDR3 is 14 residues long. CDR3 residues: CASTDRGGYNEQFF. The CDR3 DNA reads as TGTGCCAGTACCGACAGGGGCGGCTACAATGAGCAGTTCTTC.

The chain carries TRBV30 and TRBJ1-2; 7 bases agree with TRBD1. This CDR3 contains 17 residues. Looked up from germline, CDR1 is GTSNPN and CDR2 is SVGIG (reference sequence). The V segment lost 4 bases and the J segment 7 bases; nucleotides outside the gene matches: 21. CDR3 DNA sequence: TGTGCCTGGATTAGGGACAGAGCTGCAGGGGCCTCAGGTGGCTACACCTTC. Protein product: CAWIRDRAAGASGGYTF.